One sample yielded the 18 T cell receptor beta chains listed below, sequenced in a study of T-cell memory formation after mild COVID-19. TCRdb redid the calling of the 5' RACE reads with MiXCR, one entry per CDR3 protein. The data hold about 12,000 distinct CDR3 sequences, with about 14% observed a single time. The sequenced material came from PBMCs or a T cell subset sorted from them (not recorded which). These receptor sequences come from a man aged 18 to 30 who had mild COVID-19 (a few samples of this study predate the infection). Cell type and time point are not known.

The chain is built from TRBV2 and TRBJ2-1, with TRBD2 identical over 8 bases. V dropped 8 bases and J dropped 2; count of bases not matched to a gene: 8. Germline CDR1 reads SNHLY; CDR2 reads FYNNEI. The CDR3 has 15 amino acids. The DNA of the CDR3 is TGTGCCAGCTCCCCCGGGGGGGTACCCTACAATGAGCAGTTCTTC. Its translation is CASSPGGVPYNEQFF.

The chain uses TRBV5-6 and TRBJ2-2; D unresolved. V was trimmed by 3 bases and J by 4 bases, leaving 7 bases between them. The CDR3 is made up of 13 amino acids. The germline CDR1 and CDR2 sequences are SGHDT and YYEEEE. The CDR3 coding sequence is TGTGCCAGCAGCTGGGCCGGCACCGGGGAGCTGTTTTTT. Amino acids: CASSWAGTGELFF.

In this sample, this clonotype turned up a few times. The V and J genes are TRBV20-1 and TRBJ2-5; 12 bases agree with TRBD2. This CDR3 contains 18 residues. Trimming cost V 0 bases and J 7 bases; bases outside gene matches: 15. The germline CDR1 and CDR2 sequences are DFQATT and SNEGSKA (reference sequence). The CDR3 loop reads CSARDPRTSGATSRTQYF. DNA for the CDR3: TGCAGTGCTAGAGATCCGAGGACTAGCGGGGCCACCTCGAGGACCCAGTACTTC.

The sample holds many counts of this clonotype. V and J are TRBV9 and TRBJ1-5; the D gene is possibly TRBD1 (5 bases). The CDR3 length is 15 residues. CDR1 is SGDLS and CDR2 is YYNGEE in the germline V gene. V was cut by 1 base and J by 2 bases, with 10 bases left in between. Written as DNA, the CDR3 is TGTGCCAGCAGCGTAACAGCAGGGCGCAATCAGCCCCAGCATTTT. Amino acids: CASSVTAGRNQPQHF.

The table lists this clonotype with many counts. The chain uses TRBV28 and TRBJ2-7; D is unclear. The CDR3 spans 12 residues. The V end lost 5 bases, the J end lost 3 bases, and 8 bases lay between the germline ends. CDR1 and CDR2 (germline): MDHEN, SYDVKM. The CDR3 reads CASSNTYYEQYV. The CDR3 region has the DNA TGTGCCAGCAGTAACACGTACTACGAGCAGTACGTC.

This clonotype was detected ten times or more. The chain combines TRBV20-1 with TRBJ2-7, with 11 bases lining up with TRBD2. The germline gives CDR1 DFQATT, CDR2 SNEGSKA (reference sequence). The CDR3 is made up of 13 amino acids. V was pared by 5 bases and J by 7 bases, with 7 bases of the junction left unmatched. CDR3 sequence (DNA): TGCAGTGCTCTTAGCGGGGGGGCCGTAGAGCAGTACGTC. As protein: CSALSGGAVEQYV.

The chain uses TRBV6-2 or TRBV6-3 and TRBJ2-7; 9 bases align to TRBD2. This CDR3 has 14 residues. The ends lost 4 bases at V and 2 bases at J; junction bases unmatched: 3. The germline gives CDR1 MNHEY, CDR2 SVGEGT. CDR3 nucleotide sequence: TGTGCCAGCAGTTCCGCGGGGGGGACCTACGAGCAGTACTTC. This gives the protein CASSSAGGTYEQYF.

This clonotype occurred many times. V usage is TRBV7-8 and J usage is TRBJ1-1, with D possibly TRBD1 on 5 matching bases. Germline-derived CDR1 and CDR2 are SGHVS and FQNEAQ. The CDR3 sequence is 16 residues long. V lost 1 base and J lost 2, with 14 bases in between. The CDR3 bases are TGTGCCAGCAGCTTAGAGCAGGGTAGGCAAAACACTGAAGCTTTCTTT. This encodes CASSLEQGRQNTEAFF.

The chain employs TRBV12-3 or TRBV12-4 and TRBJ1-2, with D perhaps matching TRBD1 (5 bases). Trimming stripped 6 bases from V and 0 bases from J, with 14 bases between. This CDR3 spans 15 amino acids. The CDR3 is CASSFAGTANYGYTF. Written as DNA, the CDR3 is TGTGCCAGCAGCTTCGCCGGGACGGCTAACTATGGCTACACCTTC.

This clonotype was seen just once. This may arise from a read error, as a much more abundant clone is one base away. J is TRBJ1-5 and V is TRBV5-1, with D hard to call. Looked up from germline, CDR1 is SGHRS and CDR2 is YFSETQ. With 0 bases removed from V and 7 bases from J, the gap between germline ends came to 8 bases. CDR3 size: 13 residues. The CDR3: CASSLGLGQPQHF. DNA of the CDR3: TGCGCCAGCAGCTTGGGGCTTGGACAGCCCCAGCATTTT.

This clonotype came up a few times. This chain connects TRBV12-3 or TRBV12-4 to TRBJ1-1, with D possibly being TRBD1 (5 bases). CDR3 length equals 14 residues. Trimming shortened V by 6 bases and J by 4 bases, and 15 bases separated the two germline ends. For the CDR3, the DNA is TGTGCCAGCAGCCAACGGGGGAAGGGCACTGAAGCTTTCTTT. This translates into CASSQRGKGTEAFF.

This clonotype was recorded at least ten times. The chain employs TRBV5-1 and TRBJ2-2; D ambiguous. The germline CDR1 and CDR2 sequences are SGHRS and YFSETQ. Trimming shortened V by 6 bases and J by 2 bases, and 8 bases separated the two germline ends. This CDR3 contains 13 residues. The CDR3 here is CASNPLNTGELFF. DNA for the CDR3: TGCGCCAGCAACCCACTAAACACCGGGGAGCTGTTTTTT. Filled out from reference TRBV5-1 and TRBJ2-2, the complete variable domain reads KAGVTQTPRYLIKTRGQQVTLSCSPISGHRSVSWYQQTPGQGLQFLFEYFSETQRNKGNFPGRFSGRQFSNSRSEMNVSTLELGDSALYLCASNPLNTGELFFGEGSRLTVL.

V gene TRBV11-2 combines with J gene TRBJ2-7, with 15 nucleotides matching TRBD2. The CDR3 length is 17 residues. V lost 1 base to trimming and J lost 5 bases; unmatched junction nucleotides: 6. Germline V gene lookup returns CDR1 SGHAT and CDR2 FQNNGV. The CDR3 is CASSLGTSGRAVHEQYF. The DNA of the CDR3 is TGTGCCAGCAGCTTAGGGACTAGCGGGAGGGCCGTCCACGAGCAGTACTTC.

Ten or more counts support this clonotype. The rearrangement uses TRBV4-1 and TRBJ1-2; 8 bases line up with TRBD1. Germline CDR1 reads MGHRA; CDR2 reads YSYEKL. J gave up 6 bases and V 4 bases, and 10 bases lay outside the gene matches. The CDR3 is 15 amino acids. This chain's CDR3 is CASSRQGQVLNGYTF. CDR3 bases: TGCGCCAGCAGCCGACAGGGACAGGTGCTTAATGGCTACACCTTC.

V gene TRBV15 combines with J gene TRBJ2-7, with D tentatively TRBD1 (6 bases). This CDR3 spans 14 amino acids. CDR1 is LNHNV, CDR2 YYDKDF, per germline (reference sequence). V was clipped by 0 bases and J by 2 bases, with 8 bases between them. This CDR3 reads CATSRDRGPYEQYF. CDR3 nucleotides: TGTGCCACCAGCAGAGACAGGGGACCCTACGAGCAGTACTTC.

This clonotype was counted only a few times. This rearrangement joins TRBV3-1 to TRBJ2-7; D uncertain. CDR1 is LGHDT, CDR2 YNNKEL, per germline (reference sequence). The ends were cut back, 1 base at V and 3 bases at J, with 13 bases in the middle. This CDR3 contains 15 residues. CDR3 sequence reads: CASSQGKGLDYEQYF. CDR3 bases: TGTGCCAGCAGCCAAGGTAAGGGCTTGGACTACGAGCAGTACTTC.

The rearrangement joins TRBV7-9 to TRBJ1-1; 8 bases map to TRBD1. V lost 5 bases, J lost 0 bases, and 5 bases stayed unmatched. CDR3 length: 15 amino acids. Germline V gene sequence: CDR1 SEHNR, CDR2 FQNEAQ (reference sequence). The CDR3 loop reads CASSRRDRLNTEAFF. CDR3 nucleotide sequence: TGTGCCAGCAGCCGAAGGGACAGGTTGAACACTGAAGCTTTCTTT.

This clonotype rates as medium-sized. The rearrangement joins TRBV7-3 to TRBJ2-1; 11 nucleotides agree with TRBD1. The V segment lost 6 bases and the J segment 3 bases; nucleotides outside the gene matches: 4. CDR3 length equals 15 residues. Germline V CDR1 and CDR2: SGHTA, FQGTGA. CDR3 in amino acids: CASSPGTGGYNEQFF. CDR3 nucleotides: TGTGCCAGCAGTCCCGGGACAGGGGGCTACAATGAGCAGTTCTTC. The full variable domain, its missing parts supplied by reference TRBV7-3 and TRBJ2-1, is GAGVSQTPSNKVTEKGKYVELRCDPISGHTALYWYRQSLGQGPEFLIYFQGTGAADDSGLPNDRFFAVRPEGSVSTLKIQRTERGDSAVYLCASSPGTGGYNEQFFGPGTRLTVL.